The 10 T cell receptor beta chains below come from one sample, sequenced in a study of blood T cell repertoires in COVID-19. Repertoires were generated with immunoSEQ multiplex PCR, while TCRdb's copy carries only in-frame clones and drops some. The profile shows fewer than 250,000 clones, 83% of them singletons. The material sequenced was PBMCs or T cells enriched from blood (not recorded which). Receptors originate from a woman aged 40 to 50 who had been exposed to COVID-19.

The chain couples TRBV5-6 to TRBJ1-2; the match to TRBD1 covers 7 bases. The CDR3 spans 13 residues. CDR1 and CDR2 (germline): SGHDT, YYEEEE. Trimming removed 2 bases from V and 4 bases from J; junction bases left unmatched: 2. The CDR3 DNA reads TGTGCCAGCAGCTTACAGGGGATCTATGGCTACACCTTC. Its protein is CASSLQGIYGYTF.

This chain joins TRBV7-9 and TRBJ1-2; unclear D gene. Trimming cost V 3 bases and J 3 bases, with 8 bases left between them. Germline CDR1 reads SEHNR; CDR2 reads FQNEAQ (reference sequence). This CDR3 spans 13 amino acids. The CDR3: CASSFGNHYGYTF. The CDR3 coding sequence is TGTGCCAGCAGCTTCGGGAACCACTATGGCTACACCTTC.

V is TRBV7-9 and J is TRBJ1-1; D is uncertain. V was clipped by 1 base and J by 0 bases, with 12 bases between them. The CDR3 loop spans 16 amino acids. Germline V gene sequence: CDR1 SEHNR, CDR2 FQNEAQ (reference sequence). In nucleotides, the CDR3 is TGTGCCAGCAGCTTAGGTCGGGGAGGGTTGAACACTGAAGCTTTCTTT. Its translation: CASSLGRGGLNTEAFF.

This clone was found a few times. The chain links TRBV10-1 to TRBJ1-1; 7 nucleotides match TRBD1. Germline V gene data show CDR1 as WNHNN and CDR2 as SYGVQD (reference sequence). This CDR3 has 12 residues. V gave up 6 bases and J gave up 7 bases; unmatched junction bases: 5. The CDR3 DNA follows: TGCGCCAGCAGCCAACAGGGGTGTGAAGCTTTCTTT. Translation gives CASSQQGCEAFF.

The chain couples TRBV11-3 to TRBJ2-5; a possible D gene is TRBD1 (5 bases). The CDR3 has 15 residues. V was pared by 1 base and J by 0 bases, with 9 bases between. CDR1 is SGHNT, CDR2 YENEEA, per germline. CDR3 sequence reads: CASSLGYRNQETQYF. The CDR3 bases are TGTGCCAGCAGCTTAGGGTACAGGAACCAAGAGACCCAGTACTTC.

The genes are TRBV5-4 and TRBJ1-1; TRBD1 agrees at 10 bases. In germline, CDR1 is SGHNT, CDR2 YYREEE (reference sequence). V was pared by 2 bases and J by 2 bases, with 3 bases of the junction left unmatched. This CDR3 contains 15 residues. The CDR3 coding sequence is TGTGCCAGCAGCTTTCGGACAGGGGGAAACACTGAAGCTTTCTTT. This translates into CASSFRTGGNTEAFF.

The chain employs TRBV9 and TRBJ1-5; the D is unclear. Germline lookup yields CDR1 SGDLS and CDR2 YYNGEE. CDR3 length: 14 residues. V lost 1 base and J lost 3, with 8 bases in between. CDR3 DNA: TGTGCCAGCAGCGTAACCGGGGACAATCAGCCCCAGCATTTT. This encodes CASSVTGDNQPQHF.

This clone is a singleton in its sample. CDR3 coding DNA: TGTGCCAGCAGTCAACTAGCGGGGGGGGGCACAGATACGCAGTATTTT. Translation gives CASSQLAGGGTDTQYF. The genes are TRBV27 and TRBJ2-3, with TRBD2 identical over 13 bases. The length of the CDR3 is 16 residues. Germline values: CDR1 MNHEY, CDR2 SMNVEV (reference sequence). Germline trimming cut 5 bases from V and 1 base from J; bases unmatched to any gene: 3.

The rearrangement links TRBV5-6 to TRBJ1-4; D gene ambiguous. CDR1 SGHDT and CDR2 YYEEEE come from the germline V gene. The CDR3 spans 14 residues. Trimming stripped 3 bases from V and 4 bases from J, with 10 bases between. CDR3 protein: CASSSFRYNEKLFF. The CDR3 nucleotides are TGTGCCAGCAGCTCTTTTCGCTATAATGAAAAACTGTTTTTT.

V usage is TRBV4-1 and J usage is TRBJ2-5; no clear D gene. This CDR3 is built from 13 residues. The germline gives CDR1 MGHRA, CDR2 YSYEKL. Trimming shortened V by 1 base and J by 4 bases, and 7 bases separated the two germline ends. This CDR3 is CASSQGLAETQYF. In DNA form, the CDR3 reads TGCGCCAGCAGCCAAGGCTTGGCAGAGACCCAGTACTTC.